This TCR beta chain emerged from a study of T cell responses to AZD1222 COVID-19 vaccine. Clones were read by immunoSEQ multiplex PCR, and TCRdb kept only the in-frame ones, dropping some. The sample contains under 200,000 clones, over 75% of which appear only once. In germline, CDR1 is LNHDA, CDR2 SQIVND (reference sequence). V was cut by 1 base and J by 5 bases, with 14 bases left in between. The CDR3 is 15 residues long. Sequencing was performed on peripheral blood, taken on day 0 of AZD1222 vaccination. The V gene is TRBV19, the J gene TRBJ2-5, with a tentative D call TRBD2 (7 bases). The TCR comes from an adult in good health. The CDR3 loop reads CASSIGAGAWETQYF. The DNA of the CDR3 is TGTGCCAGTAGTATAGGCGCGGGGGCGTGGGAGACCCAGTACTTC.